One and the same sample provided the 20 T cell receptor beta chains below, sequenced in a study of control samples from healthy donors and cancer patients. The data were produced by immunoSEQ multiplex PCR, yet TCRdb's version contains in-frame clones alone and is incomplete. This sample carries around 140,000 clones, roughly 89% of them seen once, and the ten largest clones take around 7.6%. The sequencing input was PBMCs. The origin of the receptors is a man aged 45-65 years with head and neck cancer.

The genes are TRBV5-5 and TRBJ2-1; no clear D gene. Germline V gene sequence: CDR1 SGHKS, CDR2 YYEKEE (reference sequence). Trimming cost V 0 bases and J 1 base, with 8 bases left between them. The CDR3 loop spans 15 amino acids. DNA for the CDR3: TGTGCCAGCAGCTTGGAACAGCCGTCCTACAATGAGCAGTTCTTC. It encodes CASSLEQPSYNEQFF. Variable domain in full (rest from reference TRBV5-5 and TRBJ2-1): DAGVTQSPTHLIKTRGQQVTLRCSPISGHKSVSWYQQVLGQGPQFIFQYYEKEERGRGNFPDRFSARQFPNYSSELNVNALLLGDSALYLCASSLEQPSYNEQFFGPGTRLTVL.

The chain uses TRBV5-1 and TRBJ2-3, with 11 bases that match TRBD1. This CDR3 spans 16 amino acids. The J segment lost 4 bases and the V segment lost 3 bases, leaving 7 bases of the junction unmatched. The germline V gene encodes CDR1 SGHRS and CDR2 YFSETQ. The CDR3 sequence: CASSSPGQGGPDTQYF. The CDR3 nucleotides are TGCGCCAGCAGCTCACCGGGACAGGGGGGACCAGATACGCAGTATTTT.

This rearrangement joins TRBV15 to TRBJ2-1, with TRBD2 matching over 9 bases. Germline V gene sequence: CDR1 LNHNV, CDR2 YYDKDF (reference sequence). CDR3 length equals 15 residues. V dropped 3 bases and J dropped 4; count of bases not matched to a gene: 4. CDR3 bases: TGTGCCACCAGCAGGCTGACTAGCGGATACAATGAGCAGTTCTTC. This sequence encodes CATSRLTSGYNEQFF.

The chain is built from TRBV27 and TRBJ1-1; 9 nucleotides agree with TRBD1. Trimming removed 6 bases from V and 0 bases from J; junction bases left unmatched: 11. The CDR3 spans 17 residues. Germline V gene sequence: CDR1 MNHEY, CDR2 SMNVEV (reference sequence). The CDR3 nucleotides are TGTGCCAGCAGCCCCGGACAGGGGATAACTATGAACACTGAAGCTTTCTTT. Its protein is CASSPGQGITMNTEAFF.

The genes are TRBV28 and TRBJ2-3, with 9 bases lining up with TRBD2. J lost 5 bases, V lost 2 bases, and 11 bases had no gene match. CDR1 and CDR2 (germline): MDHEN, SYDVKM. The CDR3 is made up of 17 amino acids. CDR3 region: CASSLAGISGGGDTQYF. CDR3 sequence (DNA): TGTGCCAGCAGTTTAGCCGGGATTAGCGGGGGAGGAGATACGCAGTATTTT.

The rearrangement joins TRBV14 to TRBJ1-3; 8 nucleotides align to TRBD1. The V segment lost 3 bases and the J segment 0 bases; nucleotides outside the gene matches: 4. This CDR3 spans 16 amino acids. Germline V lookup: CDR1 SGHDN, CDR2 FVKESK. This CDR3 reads CASSQRDRLSGNTIYF. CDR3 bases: TGTGCCAGCAGCCAGAGGGACAGGCTCTCTGGAAACACCATATATTTT.

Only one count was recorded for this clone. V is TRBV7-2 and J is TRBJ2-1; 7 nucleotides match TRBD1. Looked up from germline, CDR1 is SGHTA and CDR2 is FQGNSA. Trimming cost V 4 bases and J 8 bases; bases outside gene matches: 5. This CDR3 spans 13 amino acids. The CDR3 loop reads CASSSLQGHEQFF. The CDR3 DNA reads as TGTGCCAGCAGCTCCTTACAGGGGCATGAGCAGTTCTTC.

The CDR3 coding sequence is TGTGCCAGCTCACAGAACAGGGGGTTGGAGGAAAAACTGTTTTTT. Its protein product is CASSQNRGLEEKLFF. The J gene is TRBJ1-4, the V gene TRBV18; 8 bases map to TRBD1. Unmatched junction bases numbered 9, after V lost 4 bases and J lost 8 bases. CDR1 and CDR2 from the germline V gene are KGHSH and LQKENI. The CDR3 is 15 residues long.

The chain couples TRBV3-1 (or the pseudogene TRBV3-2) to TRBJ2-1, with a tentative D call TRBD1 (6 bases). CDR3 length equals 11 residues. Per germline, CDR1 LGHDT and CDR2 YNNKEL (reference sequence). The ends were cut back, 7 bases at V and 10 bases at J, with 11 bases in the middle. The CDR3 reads CASTFGQEQFF. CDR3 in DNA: TGTGCCAGCACCTTCGGACAGGAGCAGTTCTTC.

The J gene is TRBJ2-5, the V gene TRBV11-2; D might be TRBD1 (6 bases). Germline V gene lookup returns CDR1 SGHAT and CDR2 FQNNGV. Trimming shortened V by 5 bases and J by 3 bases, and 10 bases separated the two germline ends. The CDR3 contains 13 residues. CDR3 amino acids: CASSIQGEETQYF. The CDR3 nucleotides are TGTGCCAGCAGCATACAGGGTGAAGAGACCCAGTACTTC.

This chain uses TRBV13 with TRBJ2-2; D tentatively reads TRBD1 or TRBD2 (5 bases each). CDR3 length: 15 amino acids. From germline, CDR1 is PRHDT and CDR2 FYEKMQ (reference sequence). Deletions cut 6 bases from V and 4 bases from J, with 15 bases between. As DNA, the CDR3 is TGTGCCAGCAGTTCAGCGGTGAGGGGCACCGGGGAGCTGTTTTTT. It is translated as CASSSAVRGTGELFF.

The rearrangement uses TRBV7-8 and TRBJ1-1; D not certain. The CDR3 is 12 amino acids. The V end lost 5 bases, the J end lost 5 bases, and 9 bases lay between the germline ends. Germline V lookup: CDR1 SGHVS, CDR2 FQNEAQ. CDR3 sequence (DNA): TGTGCCAGCAGCGAGGGCTGGACTGAAGCTTTCTTT. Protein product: CASSEGWTEAFF.

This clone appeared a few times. DNA of the CDR3: TGTGCCAGCAGTCCAGACAGGGGGTATGGCTACACCTTC. It specifies CASSPDRGYGYTF. This rearrangement joins TRBV12-3 or TRBV12-4 to TRBJ1-2; 9 bases are a match to TRBD1. There are 13 residues in the CDR3. Germline trimming cut 5 bases from V and 5 bases from J; bases unmatched to any gene: 3.

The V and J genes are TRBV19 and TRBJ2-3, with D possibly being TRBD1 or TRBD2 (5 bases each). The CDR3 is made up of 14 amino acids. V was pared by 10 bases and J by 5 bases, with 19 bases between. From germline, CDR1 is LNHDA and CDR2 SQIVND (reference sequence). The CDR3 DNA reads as TGTGCCACCGGGGACCTACCTATGGGAGATACGCAGTATTTT. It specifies CATGDLPMGDTQYF.

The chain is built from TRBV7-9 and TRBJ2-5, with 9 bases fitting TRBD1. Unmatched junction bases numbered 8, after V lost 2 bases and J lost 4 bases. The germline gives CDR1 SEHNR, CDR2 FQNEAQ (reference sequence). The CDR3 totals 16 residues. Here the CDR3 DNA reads TGTGCCAGCAGCTTAATGACAGGGGGTAGGGGAGAGACCCAGTACTTC. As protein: CASSLMTGGRGETQYF.

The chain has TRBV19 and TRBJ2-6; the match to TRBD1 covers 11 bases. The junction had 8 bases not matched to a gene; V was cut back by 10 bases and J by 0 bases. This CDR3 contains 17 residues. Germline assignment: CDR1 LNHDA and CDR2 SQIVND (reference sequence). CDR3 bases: TGTGCCACCCTCGGGACAGGGGGAAACTCTGGGGCCAACGTCCTGACTTTC. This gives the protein CATLGTGGNSGANVLTF.

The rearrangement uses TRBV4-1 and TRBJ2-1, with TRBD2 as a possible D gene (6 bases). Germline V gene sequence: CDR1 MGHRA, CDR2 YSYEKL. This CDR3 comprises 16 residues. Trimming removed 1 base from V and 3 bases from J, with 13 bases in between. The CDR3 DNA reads TGCGCCAGCAGCCAAGGCGGGGACCTCCGCTACAATGAGCAGTTCTTC. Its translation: CASSQGGDLRYNEQFF.

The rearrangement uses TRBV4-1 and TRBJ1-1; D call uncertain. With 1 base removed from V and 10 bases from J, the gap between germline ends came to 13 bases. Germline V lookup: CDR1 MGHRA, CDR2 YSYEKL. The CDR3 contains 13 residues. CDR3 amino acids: CASSQGAGPRAFF. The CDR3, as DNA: TGCGCCAGCAGCCAAGGCGCTGGACCAAGAGCTTTCTTT.

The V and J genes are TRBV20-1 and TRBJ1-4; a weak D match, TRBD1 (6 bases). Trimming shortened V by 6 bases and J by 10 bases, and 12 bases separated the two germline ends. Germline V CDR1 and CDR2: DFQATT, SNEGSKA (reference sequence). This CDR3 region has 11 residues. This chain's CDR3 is CSARTVGKLFF. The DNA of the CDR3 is TGCAGTGCGAGGACAGTAGGAAAACTGTTTTTT.

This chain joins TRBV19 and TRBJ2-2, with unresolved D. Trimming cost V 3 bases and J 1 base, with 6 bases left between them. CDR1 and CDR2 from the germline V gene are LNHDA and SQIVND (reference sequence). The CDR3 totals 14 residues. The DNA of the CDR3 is TGTGCCAGTAGTATTGCAGGGAACACCGGGGAGCTGTTTTTT. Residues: CASSIAGNTGELFF.